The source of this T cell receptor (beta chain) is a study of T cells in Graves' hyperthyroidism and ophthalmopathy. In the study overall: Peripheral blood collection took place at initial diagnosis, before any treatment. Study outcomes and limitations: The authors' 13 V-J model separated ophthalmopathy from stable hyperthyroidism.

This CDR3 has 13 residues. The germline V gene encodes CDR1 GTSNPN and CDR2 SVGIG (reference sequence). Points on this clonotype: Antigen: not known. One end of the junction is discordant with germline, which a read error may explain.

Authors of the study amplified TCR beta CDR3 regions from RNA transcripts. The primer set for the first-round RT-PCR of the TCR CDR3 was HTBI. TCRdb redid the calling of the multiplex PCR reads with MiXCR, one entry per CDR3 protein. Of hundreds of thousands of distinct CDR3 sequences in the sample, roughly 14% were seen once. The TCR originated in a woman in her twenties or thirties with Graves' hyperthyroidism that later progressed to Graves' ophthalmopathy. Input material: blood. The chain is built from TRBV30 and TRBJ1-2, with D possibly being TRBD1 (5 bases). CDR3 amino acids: CAWTVLGRWGYAF. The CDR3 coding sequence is TGTGCCTGGACCGTACTGGGGAGGTGGGGCTACGCCTTC.